A single sample gave rise to the 17 T cell receptor beta chains below, sequenced in a study of CD8+ T cells in alopecia areata. The treatment here: oral pan-JAK inhibitor, 5-10 mg twice daily. RNA extraction was followed by reverse transcription into cDNA, which acted as the sequencing template. Produced via immunoSEQ multiplex PCR; TCRdb's table is partial and in-frame only. The repertoire holds approximately 280,000 clones, with more than 45% as singletons. The specimen comprised CD4+ T cells sorted from blood, sampled at week 24, from a patient treated with tofacitinib. These receptors were obtained from a human donor with alopecia areata.

This clone has only a few counts. V gene TRBV29-1 combines with J gene TRBJ1-1; D remains unclear. The CDR3 loop spans 9 amino acids. Trimming took off 7 bases at V and 3 bases at J, with 3 bases between the two ends. The V gene's germline CDR1 is SQVTM and CDR2 ANQGSEA. This chain's CDR3 is CSADTEAFF. The CDR3 DNA reads TGCAGCGCGGACACTGAAGCTTTCTTT.

The rearrangement uses TRBV30 and TRBJ1-3; 8 bases fit TRBD1. The junction had 4 bases not matched to a gene; V was cut back by 3 bases and J by 6 bases. Germline lookup yields CDR1 GTSNPN and CDR2 SVGIG (reference sequence). The CDR3 is 13 amino acids. CDR3 protein: CAWRAGGINTIYF. The CDR3 bases are TGTGCCTGGAGGGCAGGGGGCATAAACACCATATATTTT.

This sequence joins TRBV5-1 and TRBJ2-7; 14 nucleotides agree with TRBD2. V gave up 3 bases and J gave up 4 bases; unmatched junction bases: 6. CDR3 length: 16 amino acids. Germline CDR1 is SGHRS and CDR2 is YFSETQ. In DNA, the CDR3 is TGCGCCAGCAGCTGGGGACTAGCGGGGGTAACTTACGAGCAGTACTTC. This gives the protein CASSWGLAGVTYEQYF.

This clone was detected once. The V gene is TRBV7-2, the J gene TRBJ2-5; 8 bases line up with TRBD1. Germline V gives CDR1 SGHTA, CDR2 FQGNSA. Germline trimming cut 3 bases from V and 4 bases from J; bases unmatched to any gene: 7. This CDR3 spans 15 amino acids. CDR3: CASSFHGQGGETQYF. Written as DNA, the CDR3 is TGTGCCAGCAGCTTTCATGGACAGGGTGGAGAGACCCAGTACTTC.

This clone was counted a single time. The genes are TRBV2 and TRBJ1-5; 7 bases agree with TRBD1. Germline assignment: CDR1 SNHLY and CDR2 FYNNEI. J gave up 4 bases and V 6 bases, and 6 bases lay outside the gene matches. This CDR3 region has 14 residues. The CDR3 sequence: CASRRQGSNQPQHF. The CDR3 nucleotides read TGTGCCAGCAGACGACAGGGCTCTAATCAGCCCCAGCATTTT.

The chain joins TRBV10-1 to TRBJ2-5; TRBD1 might be the D (5 bases). Trimming cost V 3 bases and J 2 bases, with 16 bases left between them. CDR1 is WNHNN and CDR2 is SYGVQD in the germline V gene (reference sequence). CDR3 length: 16 residues. The CDR3 here is CASSDHGRAEQETQYF. DNA for the CDR3: TGCGCCAGCAGTGATCATGGCAGGGCCGAGCAAGAGACCCAGTACTTC.

This chain uses TRBV15 with TRBJ1-6; 8 bases are a match to TRBD1. V shed 5 bases, J shed 9 bases, and the junction held 3 bases outside the gene matches. The CDR3 extends over 13 amino acids. Germline loops: CDR1 LNHNV, CDR2 YYDKDF (reference sequence). CDR3 bases: TGTGCCACCAGCCGAGGGACAGGTTCACCCCTCCACTTT. Its protein product is CATSRGTGSPLHF.

This chain uses TRBV28 with TRBJ2-6; a possible D gene is TRBD1 (6 bases). V dropped 4 bases and J dropped 4 bases, with 14 bases sitting between them. The germline V gene encodes CDR1 MDHEN and CDR2 SYDVKM. This CDR3 is 16 amino acids long. CDR3: CASSSGDLGGANVLTF. The CDR3 DNA sequence: TGTGCCAGCAGTTCAGGGGACCTGGGAGGGGCCAACGTCCTGACTTTC.

The chain recombines TRBV18 with TRBJ1-1; D is unclear. V was pared by 10 bases and J by 1 base, with 13 bases between. This CDR3 is built from 13 residues. The germline V gene has CDR1 KGHSH and CDR2 LQKENI. In nucleotides, the CDR3 is TGTGCCACCTCTGAAGACCCGAACACTGAAGCTTTCTTT. It encodes CATSEDPNTEAFF.

There are a few counts of this clone. The rearrangement joins TRBV7-2 to TRBJ2-3, with D possibly matching TRBD2 (5 bases). Looked up from germline, CDR1 is SGHTA and CDR2 is FQGNSA. The CDR3 length is 16 residues. With 1 base removed from V and 6 bases from J, the gap between germline ends came to 17 bases. The CDR3 DNA is TGTGCCAGCAGCTTAGTCTCGGGATCGCAAGGGGATACGCAGTATTTT. It yields the protein CASSLVSGSQGDTQYF.

The chain is built from TRBV28 and TRBJ1-5; weak D call: TRBD1 (5 bases). There are 15 residues in the CDR3. V was pared by 1 base and J by 4 bases, with 11 bases between. Germline V gene data show CDR1 as MDHEN and CDR2 as SYDVKM. The CDR3 region has the DNA TGTGCCAGCAGTTTATCGGCAGGGTTAAATCAGCCCCAGCATTTT. Translated: CASSLSAGLNQPQHF.

The J gene is TRBJ2-1, the V gene TRBV29-1; D gene uncertain. CDR1 and CDR2 from the germline V gene are SQVTM and ANQGSEA. V was cut by 6 bases and J by 5 bases, with 11 bases left in between. CDR3 length equals 12 residues. CDR3 in amino acids: CSVRQGHNEQFF. Written as DNA, the CDR3 is TGCAGCGTGAGGCAAGGGCACAATGAGCAGTTCTTC.

This chain joins TRBV7-6 and TRBJ1-1; D might be TRBD1 (6 bases). This CDR3 spans 15 amino acids. Germline CDR1 is SGHVS and CDR2 is FNYEAQ. V lost 7 bases and J 5 bases, leaving 20 bases between the germline ends. CDR3 in amino acids: CASKGLEGQKTEAFF. The CDR3 DNA follows: TGTGCCAGCAAGGGGCTGGAGGGACAAAAGACTGAAGCTTTCTTT. Combining the CDR3 with reference TRBV7-6 and TRBJ1-1 gives the whole variable domain GAGVSQSPRYKVTKRGQDVALRCDPISGHVSLYWYRQALGQGPEFLTYFNYEAQQDKSGLPNDRFSAERPEGSISTLTIQRTEQRDSAMYRCASKGLEGQKTEAFFGQGTRLTVV.

Details on this clone: This sample also contains other DNA sequences that code for the same CDR3. The V call is TRBV29-1, the J call TRBJ2-3; D is unclear. The CDR3 consists of 12 residues. Germline lookup yields CDR1 SQVTM and CDR2 ANQGSEA. The ends were cut back, 4 bases at V and 2 bases at J, with 7 bases in the middle. CDR3 loop: CSVGGSTDTQYF. The CDR3 DNA reads as TGCAGCGTTGGGGGTTCCACAGATACGCAGTATTTT.

The chain is built from TRBV30 and TRBJ1-3, with D hard to call. The CDR3 is 16 residues long. Trimming cost V 0 bases and J 0 bases, with 12 bases left between them. Germline V gene sequence: CDR1 GTSNPN, CDR2 SVGIG (reference sequence). This CDR3 is CAWSVLRRGSGNTIYF. In nucleotides, the CDR3 is TGTGCCTGGAGTGTACTCCGTCGGGGCTCTGGAAACACCATATATTTT.

The CDR3 bases are TGTGCCAGCAGCTTAAGGTTCTTCCAAGAGACCCAGTACTTC. It yields the protein CASSLRFFQETQYF. This chain joins TRBV7-2 and TRBJ2-5; unclear D gene. The V end lost 2 bases, the J end lost 1 base, and 8 bases lay between the germline ends. Per germline, CDR1 SGHTA and CDR2 FQGNSA. The CDR3 length is 14 residues.

This clone was detected only a few times. V usage is TRBV7-2 and J usage is TRBJ2-6; 7 bases map to TRBD1. Germline V lookup: CDR1 SGHTA, CDR2 FQGNSA. The CDR3 is 15 amino acids. V lost 5 bases to trimming and J lost 2 bases; unmatched junction nucleotides: 3. The CDR3 is CASSIQGAGANVLTF. The CDR3 bases are TGTGCCAGCAGCATCCAGGGGGCTGGGGCCAACGTCCTGACTTTC.